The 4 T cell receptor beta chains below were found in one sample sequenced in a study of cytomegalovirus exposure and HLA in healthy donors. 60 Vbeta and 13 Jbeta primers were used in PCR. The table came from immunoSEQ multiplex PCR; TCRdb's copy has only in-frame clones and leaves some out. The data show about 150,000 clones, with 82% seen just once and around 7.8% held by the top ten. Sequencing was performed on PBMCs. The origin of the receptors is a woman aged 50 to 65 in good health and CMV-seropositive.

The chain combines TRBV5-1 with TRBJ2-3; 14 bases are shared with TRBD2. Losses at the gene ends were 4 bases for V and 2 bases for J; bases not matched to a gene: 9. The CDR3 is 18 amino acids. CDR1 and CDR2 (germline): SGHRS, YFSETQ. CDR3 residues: CASSPLTSGRASTDTQYF. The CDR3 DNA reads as TGCGCCAGCAGCCCGCTGACTAGCGGGAGGGCCTCCACAGATACGCAGTATTTT. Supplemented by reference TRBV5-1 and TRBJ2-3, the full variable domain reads KAGVTQTPRYLIKTRGQQVTLSCSPISGHRSVSWYQQTPGQGLQFLFEYFSETQRNKGNFPGRFSGRQFSNSRSEMNVSTLELGDSALYLCASSPLTSGRASTDTQYFGPGTRLTVL.

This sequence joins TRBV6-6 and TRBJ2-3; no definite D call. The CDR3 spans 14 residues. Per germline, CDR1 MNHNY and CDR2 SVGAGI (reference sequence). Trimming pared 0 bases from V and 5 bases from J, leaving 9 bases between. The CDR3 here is CASSYSQLIDTQYF. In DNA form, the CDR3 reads TGTGCCAGCAGTTACTCCCAACTAATAGATACGCAGTATTTT.

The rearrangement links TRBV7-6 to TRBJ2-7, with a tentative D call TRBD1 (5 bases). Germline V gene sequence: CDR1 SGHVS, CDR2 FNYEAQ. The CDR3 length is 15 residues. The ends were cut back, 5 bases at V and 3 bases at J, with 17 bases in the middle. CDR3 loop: CASSPLARGGYEQYF. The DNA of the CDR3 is TGTGCCAGCAGCCCCCTGGCTAGGGGCGGCTACGAGCAGTACTTC.

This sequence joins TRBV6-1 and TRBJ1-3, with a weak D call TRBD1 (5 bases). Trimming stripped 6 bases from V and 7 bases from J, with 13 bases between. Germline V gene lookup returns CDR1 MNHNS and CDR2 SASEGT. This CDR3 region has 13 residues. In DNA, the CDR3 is TGTGCCAGCAGCGCCCCGGGGGGGAACACCATATATTTT. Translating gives CASSAPGGNTIYF.